This is a list of T cell receptor beta chains from one sample in a study of identical twins. TCRdb analysed the 5' RACE reads with MiXCR anew, one entry per CDR3 protein. This repertoire shows about 330,000 distinct CDR3 sequences, approximately 13% found once; its top ten account for approximately 7.9%. Another study also made use of these data, one on yellow fever vaccine responses in identical twins.

Sequences were obtained from CD8+ T cells sorted from blood. These receptors came from a woman aged 18 to 35 in good health. Each CDR3 is given with its conserved first and last residue. Fields, in order: CDR3 protein, J gene, V gene.

CDR3 protein: CSVGGTRRLFF
J gene: TRBJ2-2
V gene: TRBV29-1

CDR3 protein: CASSLWQGYYEQYF
J gene: TRBJ2-7
V gene: TRBV27

CDR3 protein: CASSVGGGELFF
J gene: TRBJ2-2
V gene: TRBV9

CDR3 protein: CASSPNRRNTEAFF
J gene: TRBJ1-1
V gene: TRBV5-4

CDR3 protein: CATSDLRGQQDTQYF
J gene: TRBJ2-3
V gene: TRBV24-1

CDR3 protein: CASSPQGAIYYGYTF
J gene: TRBJ1-2
V gene: TRBV28

CDR3 protein: CASSIGTGSHNEQFF
J gene: TRBJ2-1
V gene: TRBV27

CDR3 protein: CATSESTGVGNQPQHF
J gene: TRBJ1-5
V gene: TRBV24-1

CDR3 protein: CASSEGLEQYF
J gene: TRBJ2-7
V gene: TRBV2

CDR3 protein: CASGARQQSDTQYF
J gene: TRBJ2-3
V gene: TRBV7-6

CDR3 protein: CASSLSWRGLQGGYTF
J gene: TRBJ1-2
V gene: TRBV27

CDR3 protein: CATRPPAADTQYF
J gene: TRBJ2-3
V gene: TRBV15

CDR3 protein: CASSKDTQYF
J gene: TRBJ2-3
V gene: TRBV12-3/TRBV12-4

CDR3 protein: CASRLGNYGYTF
J gene: TRBJ1-2
V gene: TRBV28

CDR3 protein: CSIPARDRGANEQFF
J gene: TRBJ2-1
V gene: TRBV29-1

CDR3 protein: CASSERDDTEAFF
J gene: TRBJ1-1
V gene: TRBV10-1

CDR3 protein: CASSHLGRQSAYGYTF
J gene: TRBJ1-2
V gene: TRBV27

CDR3 protein: CASSVPGTSGNSEQFF
J gene: TRBJ2-1
V gene: TRBV19

CDR3 protein: CASSGGTMNTEAFF
J gene: TRBJ1-1
V gene: TRBV7-9